The 17 T cell receptor beta chains given below trace back to one sample, sequenced in a study of T cell responses to AZD1222 COVID-19 vaccine. The protocol was immunoSEQ multiplex PCR, while the TCRdb copy is restricted to in-frame clones and leaves out a portion. The sample yields nearly 90,000 clones, approximately 86% seen once. This material consisted of peripheral blood, taken on day 0 of AZD1222 vaccination. The receptors derive from an adult in good health.

The rearrangement uses TRBV11-3 and TRBJ2-5; no clear D. Trimming cost V 3 bases and J 0 bases, with 2 bases left between them. Germline V gives CDR1 SGHNT, CDR2 YENEEA. The CDR3 covers 12 residues. The CDR3 here is CASSFNQETQYF. The CDR3 region has the DNA TGTGCCAGCAGCTTTAACCAAGAGACCCAGTACTTC.

The chain joins TRBV4-3 to TRBJ2-2, with D maybe TRBD2 (7 bases). The V end lost 4 bases, the J end lost 3 bases, and 18 bases lay between the germline ends. Germline V lookup: CDR1 LGHNA, CDR2 YSLEER. This CDR3 comprises 17 residues. As DNA, the CDR3 is TGCGCCAGCAGCCTGTTCGTGGGGGGGCTCGACACCGGGGAGCTGTTTTTT. It yields the protein CASSLFVGGLDTGELFF.

This clone was seen more than once but under ten times. The gene calls are TRBV18 and TRBJ2-1; D might be TRBD1 (7 bases). Trimming took off 2 bases at V and 9 bases at J, with 20 bases between the two ends. CDR1 and CDR2 (germline): KGHSH, LQKENI. The CDR3 loop spans 16 amino acids. CDR3 residues: CASSPRGSGGDSEQFF. The CDR3, as DNA: TGTGCCAGCTCACCAAGGGGGAGCGGAGGGGACAGTGAGCAGTTCTTC.

The chain couples TRBV6-5 to TRBJ2-5; 8 bases are shared with TRBD2. The J segment lost 0 bases and the V segment lost 6 bases, leaving 6 bases of the junction unmatched. The V gene's germline CDR1 is MNHEY and CDR2 SVGAGI. The CDR3 spans 15 residues. CDR3 DNA sequence: TGTGCCAGCAGCAAGCGGGGGAGCTACCAAGAGACCCAGTACTTC. This translates into CASSKRGSYQETQYF.

This sequence joins TRBV6-5 and TRBJ1-4; possible D gene TRBD1, 6 bases. This CDR3 is built from 12 residues. Looked up from germline, CDR1 is MNHEY and CDR2 is SVGAGI. V was pared by 11 bases and J by 8 bases, with 15 bases between. CDR3 DNA: TGTGCCTCTGGATCGGGGGCGGAAAAACTGTTTTTT. Translation gives CASGSGAEKLFF.

This chain uses TRBV19 with TRBJ1-1, with D perhaps TRBD1 (5 bases). V was shortened by 10 bases and J by 4 bases, with 13 bases between the two germline ends. The germline CDR1 and CDR2 sequences are LNHDA and SQIVND (reference sequence). This CDR3 is built from 12 residues. The CDR3 nucleotides read TGTGCCACCGGGACGGGGTCCACTGAAGCTTTCTTT. Protein: CATGTGSTEAFF.

This chain joins TRBV9 and TRBJ2-2; TRBD2 is a possible D gene (7 bases). V lost 0 bases, J lost 3 bases, and 12 bases lay in between. Per the germline V gene, CDR1 is SGDLS and CDR2 is YYNGEE. This CDR3 spans 16 amino acids. The DNA for the CDR3 is TGTGCCAGCAGCGTAGCGGGGGGCAGAGACACCGGGGAGCTGTTTTTT. The encoded protein is CASSVAGGRDTGELFF.

This clone has just one count. The chain recombines TRBV19 with TRBJ1-2, with a tentative D call TRBD1 (5 bases). Germline CDR1 and CDR2: LNHDA and SQIVND (reference sequence). The CDR3 consists of 15 residues. V lost 6 bases to trimming and J lost 4 bases, with 18 bases between them. The CDR3 region has the DNA TGTGCCAGTAGCCATAACCCCGGGACCCCCTATGGCTACACCTTC. Amino acid sequence: CASSHNPGTPYGYTF.

This chain links TRBV7-2 with TRBJ1-1, with D possibly being TRBD1 (5 bases). CDR1 and CDR2 from the germline V gene are SGHTA and FQGNSA. CDR3 length: 13 amino acids. Trimming pared 5 bases from V and 12 bases from J, leaving 19 bases between. CDR3 coding DNA: TGTGCCAGCAGCCCTAGGGAGGGGACGGGAACTTTCTTT. Translation: CASSPREGTGTFF.

The sample holds one count of this clone. Other DNA sequences from this sample encode an identical CDR3 as well. J is TRBJ2-3 and V is TRBV14; D is possibly TRBD1 (6 bases). V lost 3 bases and J 0 bases, leaving 16 bases between the germline ends. Looked up from germline, CDR1 is SGHDN and CDR2 is FVKESK. The CDR3 covers 17 residues. This CDR3 reads CASSHNKGTLSTDTQYF. In DNA, the CDR3 is TGTGCCAGCAGCCACAACAAGGGGACACTTAGCACAGATACGCAGTATTTT. Full variable domain (remainder filled in from reference TRBV14 and TRBJ2-3): EAGVTQFPSHSVIEKGQTVTLRCDPISGHDNLYWYRRVMGKEIKFLLHFVKESKQDESGMPNNRFLAERTGGTYSTLKVQPAELEDSGVYFCASSHNKGTLSTDTQYFGPGTRLTVL.

This clone appeared a single time. J is TRBJ2-4 and V is TRBV9; D may match TRBD1 or TRBD2 (6 bases each). The germline V gene encodes CDR1 SGDLS and CDR2 YYNGEE. Trimming pared 0 bases from V and 0 bases from J, leaving 16 bases between. The CDR3 has 18 residues. DNA of the CDR3: TGTGCCAGCAGCGTAGGCCCCGAGGGGGGATTAGCCAAAAACATTCAGTACTTC. It yields the protein CASSVGPEGGLAKNIQYF.

This sequence joins TRBV2 and TRBJ2-3; 12 nucleotides match TRBD2. CDR3 size: 17 residues. Germline loops: CDR1 SNHLY, CDR2 FYNNEI. V trimming: 4 bases; J trimming: 6 bases; junction bases outside the gene matches: 11. The CDR3 coding sequence is TGTGCCAGCAGTGGGACTAGCGGGATTTCCGAGGCTGATACGCAGTATTTT. Translated: CASSGTSGISEADTQYF.

The J gene is TRBJ1-1, the V gene TRBV28; 9 nucleotides agree with TRBD1. This CDR3 contains 14 residues. V was pared by 5 bases and J by 5 bases, with 6 bases of the junction left unmatched. Germline CDR1 and CDR2: MDHEN and SYDVKM. The chain's CDR3 is CASSAGQGTTEAFF. As DNA, the CDR3 is TGTGCCAGCAGTGCGGGACAGGGTACGACTGAAGCTTTCTTT.

The chain has TRBV7-9 and TRBJ2-1; 7 positions agree with TRBD2. Germline values: CDR1 SEHNR, CDR2 FQNEAQ (reference sequence). The CDR3 totals 14 residues. J was trimmed by 8 bases and V by 5 bases; bases with no gene match: 9. CDR3 sequence reads: CASSPGTTEDEQFF. CDR3 DNA sequence: TGTGCCAGCAGCCCCGGGACTACGGAGGATGAGCAGTTCTTC.

The rearrangement uses TRBV24-1 and TRBJ2-1; 7 bases agree with TRBD2. The CDR3 runs 15 residues. J lost 2 bases, V lost 4 bases, and 4 bases had no gene match. The V gene's germline CDR1 is KGHDR and CDR2 SFDVKD. The CDR3 loop reads CATSEASGAYNEQFF. The CDR3 nucleotides are TGTGCCACCAGTGAAGCTAGCGGAGCCTACAATGAGCAGTTCTTC.

The CDR3 is CASRDSSYNEQFF. CDR3 in DNA: TGTGCCAGCCGGGACTCCTCCTACAATGAGCAGTTCTTC. The rearrangement uses TRBV2 and TRBJ2-1, with TRBD2 as a possible D gene (6 bases). This CDR3 comprises 13 residues. V lost 8 bases, J lost 0 bases, and 8 bases lay in between. Germline V CDR1 and CDR2: SNHLY, FYNNEI.

The J gene is TRBJ1-4, the V gene TRBV7-9, with D perhaps matching TRBD1 (6 bases). V lost 5 bases and J lost 0, with 22 bases in between. The CDR3 runs 19 residues. CDR1 and CDR2 from the germline V gene are SEHNR and FQNEAQ (reference sequence). The CDR3 loop is CASSPRTDGLIATNEKLFF. DNA for the CDR3: TGTGCCAGCAGCCCCCGGACAGATGGCCTTATTGCAACTAATGAAAAACTGTTTTTT.